What follows are 32 T cell receptor beta chains derived from one specimen sequenced in a study of cytomegalovirus exposure and HLA in healthy donors. Primers: 60 Vbeta forward and 13 Jbeta reverse. Assay used: immunoSEQ multiplex PCR; TCRdb lists only in-frame clones, some missing. The sample has 250,000 or so clones, around 90% seen once; the top ten hold about 1.8%. The source material was PBMCs. These receptor sequences come from a girl aged 2-9 years in good health and CMV-seronegative.

The gene calls are TRBV19 and TRBJ2-3; D not certain. CDR1 LNHDA and CDR2 SQIVND come from the germline V gene (reference sequence). The CDR3 extends over 12 amino acids. With 1 base removed from V and 6 bases from J, the gap between germline ends came to 5 bases. The CDR3 DNA reads as TGTGCCAGTAGTATAGCTAGGGATACGCAGTATTTT. Translated: CASSIARDTQYF.

Comments on this clone: Other DNA sequences in the same sample also yield this CDR3. The rearrangement links TRBV15 to TRBJ2-1; D is uncertain. CDR1 is LNHNV and CDR2 is YYDKDF in the germline V gene (reference sequence). CDR3 length: 13 amino acids. With 0 bases removed from V and 8 bases from J, the gap between germline ends came to 8 bases. The CDR3 bases are TGTGCCACCAGCAGAGATCGAGGCGATGAGCAGTTCTTC. Translating gives CATSRDRGDEQFF.

The genes are TRBV9 and TRBJ1-1; 7 positions match TRBD1. Germline assignment: CDR1 SGDLS and CDR2 YYNGEE. This CDR3 has 17 residues. V trimming: 3 bases; J trimming: 3 bases; junction bases outside the gene matches: 14. CDR3 sequence reads: CASSERDRVGLDTEAFF. The DNA of the CDR3 is TGTGCCAGCAGCGAGAGGGACAGAGTGGGATTGGACACTGAAGCTTTCTTT.

This chain uses TRBV19 with TRBJ2-1; 11 nucleotides align to TRBD2. The CDR3 spans 14 residues. The germline V gene encodes CDR1 LNHDA and CDR2 SQIVND (reference sequence). V shed 4 bases, J shed 6 bases, and the junction held 2 bases outside the gene matches. In DNA, the CDR3 is TGTGCCAGTAGTACCGGGACTAGCGGCAATGAGCAGTTCTTC. This sequence encodes CASSTGTSGNEQFF.

This chain connects TRBV19 to TRBJ1-1, with D perhaps matching TRBD1 (6 bases). Germline V lookup: CDR1 LNHDA, CDR2 SQIVND (reference sequence). The CDR3 is made up of 13 amino acids. V lost 1 base to trimming and J lost 7 bases, with 10 bases between them. The CDR3 loop is CASSIGAGDEAFF. The DNA for the CDR3 is TGTGCCAGTAGTATAGGGGCAGGGGATGAAGCTTTCTTT. Using reference TRBV19 and TRBJ1-1 for the parts outside the CDR3, the full variable domain is DGGITQSPKYLFRKEGQNVTLSCEQNLNHDAMYWYRQDPGQGLRLIYYSQIVNDFQKGDIAEGYSVSREKKESFPLTVTSAQKNPTAFYLCASSIGAGDEAFFGQGTRLTVV.

The chain links TRBV7-9 to TRBJ1-6; 12 positions agree with TRBD1. The CDR3 contains 16 residues. Losses at the gene ends were 5 bases for V and 11 bases for J; bases not matched to a gene: 10. From germline, CDR1 is SEHNR and CDR2 FQNEAQ (reference sequence). The CDR3 DNA is TGTGCCAGCAGCGTGGGGACAGGGGGCGCGTATCCACCCCTCCACTTT. Translation: CASSVGTGGAYPPLHF.

In its sample, this clone was seen once. The chain recombines TRBV11-2 with TRBJ2-2, with 7 bases matching TRBD1. V gave up 5 bases and J gave up 5 bases; unmatched junction bases: 8. The CDR3 length is 15 residues. CDR1 SGHAT and CDR2 FQNNGV come from the germline V gene. CDR3 in DNA: TGTGCCAGCAGCAAGGGACAGATCTCAACCGGGGAGCTGTTTTTT. Translating it yields CASSKGQISTGELFF.

The chain's CDR3 is CASSTDTGYEQYF. In DNA form, the CDR3 reads TGTGCCAGTAGTACCGACACTGGTTACGAGCAGTACTTC. This rearrangement joins TRBV19 to TRBJ2-7; D is uncertain. The CDR3 sequence is 13 residues long. CDR1 is LNHDA, CDR2 SQIVND, per germline (reference sequence). Trimming removed 4 bases from V and 4 bases from J, with 11 bases in between.

The V gene is TRBV27, the J gene TRBJ2-7; 7 bases are a match to TRBD1. The CDR3 consists of 12 residues. J lost 3 bases, V lost 10 bases, and 6 bases had no gene match. Germline V lookup: CDR1 MNHEY, CDR2 SMNVEV (reference sequence). The CDR3 region has the DNA TGTGCCACCGACAGGGTCCTCTACGAGCAGTACTTC. As protein: CATDRVLYEQYF.

This chain connects TRBV27 to TRBJ1-1; weak D call: TRBD1 (6 bases). Germline lookup yields CDR1 MNHEY and CDR2 SMNVEV (reference sequence). The CDR3 totals 13 residues. V dropped 7 bases and J dropped 4 bases, with 13 bases sitting between them. CDR3 bases: TGTGCCAGCATACTACAGGGCGGCACTGAAGCTTTCTTT. Translating gives CASILQGGTEAFF.

This chain joins TRBV5-4 and TRBJ1-2; D uncertain. CDR3 length: 11 residues. The V gene lost 4 bases and the J gene lost 4 bases, with 5 bases spanning the gap. CDR1 and CDR2 from the germline V gene are SGHNT and YYREEE (reference sequence). CDR3 sequence (DNA): TGTGCCAGCAGCCCCGGCTATGGCTACACCTTC. Translated: CASSPGYGYTF.

This chain links TRBV28 with TRBJ1-2; TRBD1 matches 7 bases. V shed 5 bases, J shed 8 bases, and the junction held 8 bases outside the gene matches. The V gene's germline CDR1 is MDHEN and CDR2 SYDVKM. The CDR3 is 13 residues long. CDR3 region: CASSQRGLGGYTF. As DNA, the CDR3 is TGTGCCAGCAGTCAAAGGGGGCTTGGAGGCTACACCTTC.

The CDR3 DNA sequence: TGTGCCTGGAGTGTACTAGCTGAGAAAGATACGCAGTATTTT. This codes for CAWSVLAEKDTQYF. The chain joins TRBV30 to TRBJ2-3; possibly TRBD2 for D (6 bases). The germline V gene has CDR1 GTSNPN and CDR2 SVGIG (reference sequence). The CDR3 is made up of 14 amino acids. V was clipped by 0 bases and J by 5 bases, with 12 bases between them.

The rearrangement uses TRBV7-9 and TRBJ2-3; TRBD2 agrees at 10 bases. Germline V lookup: CDR1 SEHNR, CDR2 FQNEAQ (reference sequence). The CDR3 spans 19 residues. The V segment lost 0 bases and the J segment 3 bases; nucleotides outside the gene matches: 12. The DNA for the CDR3 is TGTGCCAGCAGCTTAGCCAGCGGGAGGGCCGGAGTTTCTACAGATACGCAGTATTTT. This encodes CASSLASGRAGVSTDTQYF.

The rearrangement links TRBV19 to TRBJ2-1, with D unresolved. In germline, CDR1 is LNHDA, CDR2 SQIVND (reference sequence). This CDR3 spans 13 amino acids. V lost 5 bases, J lost 5 bases, and 10 bases lay in between. This CDR3 reads CASSVTSNNEQFF. The CDR3, as DNA: TGTGCCAGTAGTGTCACTTCAAACAATGAGCAGTTCTTC.

The chain carries TRBV28 and TRBJ2-7; TRBD2 matches at 7 bases. The CDR3 spans 13 residues. The ends lost 9 bases at V and 1 base at J; junction bases unmatched: 6. Germline V lookup: CDR1 MDHEN, CDR2 SYDVKM. The CDR3 DNA is TGTGCCAGTAAGCGGGGAACATCCTACGAGCAGTACTTC. Translating it yields CASKRGTSYEQYF.

Only a few counts were recorded for this clone. The chain employs TRBV4-1 and TRBJ1-1; D gene uncertain. The germline CDR1 and CDR2 sequences are MGHRA and YSYEKL. Trimming took 5 bases from V and 4 from J, leaving 11 bases between them. CDR3 length equals 13 residues. CDR3 loop: CASSSVEGTEAFF. The CDR3 DNA sequence: TGCGCCAGCAGCTCAGTAGAGGGCACTGAAGCTTTCTTT.

This chain uses TRBV19 with TRBJ1-1; 8 bases agree with TRBD1. The junction had 3 bases not matched to a gene; V was cut back by 1 base and J by 11 bases. The germline gives CDR1 LNHDA, CDR2 SQIVND (reference sequence). The length of the CDR3 is 12 residues. The CDR3 DNA is TGTGCCAGTAGTATAGCAGGGGACAGGGCTTTCTTT. It yields the protein CASSIAGDRAFF. Looking up the rest from reference TRBV19 and TRBJ1-1 gives the full variable domain: DGGITQSPKYLFRKEGQNVTLSCEQNLNHDAMYWYRQDPGQGLRLIYYSQIVNDFQKGDIAEGYSVSREKKESFPLTVTSAQKNPTAFYLCASSIAGDRAFFGQGTRLTVV.

The chain links TRBV4-1 to TRBJ2-2, with unresolved D. The V and J ends lost 4 bases and 1 base respectively, with 13 bases between them. Per the germline V gene, CDR1 is MGHRA and CDR2 is YSYEKL. This CDR3 has 16 amino acids. CDR3 sequence reads: CASSPVLRGNTGELFF. The CDR3 DNA follows: TGCGCCAGCAGCCCCGTTTTGCGTGGGAACACCGGGGAGCTGTTTTTT.

The chain carries TRBV9 and TRBJ2-4; D is possibly TRBD1 (6 bases). The germline V gene has CDR1 SGDLS and CDR2 YYNGEE. This CDR3 has 16 amino acids. Trimming removed 3 bases from V and 1 base from J, with 14 bases in between. The CDR3 region has the DNA TGTGCCAGCAGCGGTACAGGGTCTGCGGCCAAAAACATTCAGTACTTC. Amino acids: CASSGTGSAAKNIQYF.

The V and J genes are TRBV4-1 and TRBJ1-4, with a possible D match to TRBD1 (5 bases). The CDR3 sequence is 14 residues long. The germline V gene has CDR1 MGHRA and CDR2 YSYEKL. V lost 5 bases to trimming and J lost 5 bases, with 12 bases between them. The CDR3 sequence is CASSTATENEKLFF. CDR3 sequence (DNA): TGCGCCAGCAGCACCGCGACAGAAAATGAAAAACTGTTTTTT.

The chain employs TRBV10-2 and TRBJ2-2; 8 positions agree with TRBD2. V shed 7 bases, J shed 0 bases, and the junction held 1 base outside the gene matches. Looked up from germline, CDR1 is WSHSY and CDR2 is SAAADI. The CDR3 spans 14 residues. CDR3 sequence: CASKAGANTGELFF. CDR3 sequence (DNA): TGCGCCAGCAAAGCGGGGGCGAACACCGGGGAGCTGTTTTTT.

The chain recombines TRBV30 with TRBJ2-3, with 7 bases identical to TRBD1. CDR1 is GTSNPN, CDR2 SVGIG, per germline (reference sequence). The trim removed 0 bases at V and 0 bases at J, leaving 3 bases unmatched. This CDR3 has 15 residues. In nucleotides, the CDR3 is TGTGCCTGGAGTGTAGGGACAGTAAGCACAGATACGCAGTATTTT. Translating gives CAWSVGTVSTDTQYF.

This clone was observed once. The chain uses TRBV4-1 and TRBJ2-7; D is possibly TRBD2 (7 bases). CDR3 length: 17 residues. Trimming stripped 1 base from V and 5 bases from J, with 21 bases between. In germline, CDR1 is MGHRA, CDR2 YSYEKL. The CDR3 spells CASSQGLLEQGGDEQYF. CDR3 in DNA: TGCGCCAGCAGCCAAGGCTTACTTGAACAGGGAGGGGACGAGCAGTACTTC.

In DNA form, the CDR3 reads TGTGCCAGCAGCGATCGCCGGGACAGGTCCTACGAGCAGTACTTC. This sequence encodes CASSDRRDRSYEQYF. V is TRBV7-8 and J is TRBJ2-7; 8 nucleotides agree with TRBD1. CDR3 size: 15 residues. With V trimmed by 5 bases and J by 1 base, 7 bases remained unmatched. In germline, CDR1 is SGHVS, CDR2 FQNEAQ.

This clone was observed a few times. The V call is TRBV4-1, the J call TRBJ1-5; possible D gene TRBD1, 5 bases. The V end was cut by 1 base, the J end by 2 bases, with 18 bases between. The germline V gene has CDR1 MGHRA and CDR2 YSYEKL. This CDR3 contains 18 residues. CDR3 coding DNA: TGCGCCAGCAGCCAAGGTGGGGGGGGGAATAGGGGCAATCAGCCCCAGCATTTT. Its protein is CASSQGGGGNRGNQPQHF.

The chain joins TRBV27 to TRBJ2-5, with 7 bases identical to TRBD2. V was pared by 2 bases and J by 5 bases, with 5 bases of the junction left unmatched. CDR1 is MNHEY and CDR2 is SMNVEV in the germline V gene (reference sequence). The CDR3 covers 14 residues. CDR3 residues: CASSLRQGGETQYF. For the CDR3, the DNA is TGTGCCAGCAGTTTAAGGCAGGGAGGGGAGACCCAGTACTTC.

This sequence joins TRBV6-1 and TRBJ2-2; the D gene is possibly TRBD1 (6 bases). Trimming left V 5 bases short and J 2 bases short, with 12 bases between. This CDR3 has 15 amino acids. Germline lookup yields CDR1 MNHNS and CDR2 SASEGT. The CDR3 DNA sequence: TGTGCCAGCAGTCTCGGGACATTCAACACCGGGGAGCTGTTTTTT. This codes for CASSLGTFNTGELFF.

V gene TRBV11-2 combines with J gene TRBJ2-7; maybe TRBD2 (5 bases). V lost 4 bases and J 7 bases, leaving 14 bases between the germline ends. Germline CDR1 and CDR2: SGHAT and FQNNGV. The CDR3 totals 13 residues. The CDR3 reads CASSSDSPGEQYF. The CDR3 DNA reads as TGTGCCAGCAGCTCCGACTCCCCGGGGGAGCAGTACTTC.

The chain employs TRBV4-1 and TRBJ1-1; D is ambiguous. This CDR3 contains 14 residues. V was shortened by 1 base and J by 5 bases, with 11 bases between the two germline ends. CDR1 MGHRA and CDR2 YSYEKL come from the germline V gene. The CDR3 DNA is TGCGCCAGCAGCCAAGTTGGTTCGGGAACTGAAGCTTTCTTT. This codes for CASSQVGSGTEAFF.

This clone showed up just once. V gene TRBV5-4 combines with J gene TRBJ2-5, with D perhaps matching TRBD1 (6 bases). CDR3 length equals 14 residues. Germline CDR1 SGHNT, CDR2 YYREEE (reference sequence). V dropped 4 bases and J dropped 0 bases, with 10 bases sitting between them. The CDR3 is CASSPGQNQETQYF. The CDR3 DNA reads TGTGCCAGCAGCCCGGGACAAAACCAAGAGACCCAGTACTTC. Full variable domain (missing parts from reference TRBV5-4 and TRBJ2-5): ETGVTQSPTHLIKTRGQQVTLRCSSQSGHNTVSWYQQALGQGPQFIFQYYREEENGRGNFPPRFSGLQFPNYSSELNVNALELDDSALYLCASSPGQNQETQYFGPGTRLLVL.

The chain has TRBV19 and TRBJ2-1; 10 bases align to TRBD2. The V gene's germline CDR1 is LNHDA and CDR2 SQIVND (reference sequence). Losses at the gene ends were 3 bases for V and 12 bases for J; bases not matched to a gene: 14. The CDR3 has 16 amino acids. The CDR3 coding sequence is TGTGCCAGTAGTATCCCTCGGACTAGCGGCCGAGAGGCGCAGTTCTTC. It encodes CASSIPRTSGREAQFF.